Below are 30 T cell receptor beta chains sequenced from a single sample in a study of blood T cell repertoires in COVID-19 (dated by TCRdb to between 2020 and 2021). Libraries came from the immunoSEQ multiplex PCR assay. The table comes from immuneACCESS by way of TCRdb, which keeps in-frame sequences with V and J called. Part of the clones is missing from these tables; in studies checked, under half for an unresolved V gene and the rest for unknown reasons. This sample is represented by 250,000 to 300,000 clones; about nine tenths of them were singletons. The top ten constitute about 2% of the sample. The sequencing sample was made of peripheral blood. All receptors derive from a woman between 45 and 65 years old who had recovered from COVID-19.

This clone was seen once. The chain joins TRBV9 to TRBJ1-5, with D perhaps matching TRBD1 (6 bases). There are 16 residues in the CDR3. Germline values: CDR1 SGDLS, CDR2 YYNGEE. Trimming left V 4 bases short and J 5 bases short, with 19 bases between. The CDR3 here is CASSPSTGSSDQPQHF. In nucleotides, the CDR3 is TGTGCCAGCAGCCCTTCTACAGGGTCAAGCGATCAGCCCCAGCATTTT.

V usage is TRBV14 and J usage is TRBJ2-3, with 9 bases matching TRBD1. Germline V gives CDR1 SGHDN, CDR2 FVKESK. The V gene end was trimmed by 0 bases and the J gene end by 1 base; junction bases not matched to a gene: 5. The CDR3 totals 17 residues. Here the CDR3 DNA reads TGTGCCAGCAGCCAAGATCTTAGGGACAGGGGCACAGATACGCAGTATTTT. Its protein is CASSQDLRDRGTDTQYF.

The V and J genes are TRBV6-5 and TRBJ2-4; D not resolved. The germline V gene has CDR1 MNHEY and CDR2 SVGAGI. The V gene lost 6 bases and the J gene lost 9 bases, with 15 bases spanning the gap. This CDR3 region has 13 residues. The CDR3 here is CASRPALGPIQYF. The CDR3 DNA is TGTGCCAGCAGGCCGGCCCTGGGCCCCATTCAGTACTTC.

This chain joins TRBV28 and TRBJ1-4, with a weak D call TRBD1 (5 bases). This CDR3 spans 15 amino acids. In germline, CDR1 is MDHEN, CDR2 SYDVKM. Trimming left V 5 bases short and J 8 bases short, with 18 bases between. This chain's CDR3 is CASSQGRRLAEKLFF. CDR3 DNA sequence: TGTGCCAGCAGTCAGGGCCGCCGGCTTGCCGAAAAACTGTTTTTT.

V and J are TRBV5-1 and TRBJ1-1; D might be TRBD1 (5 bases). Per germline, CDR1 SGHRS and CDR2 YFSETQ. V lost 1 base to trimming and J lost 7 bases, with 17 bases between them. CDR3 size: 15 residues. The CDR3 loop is CASSLNPFQGGEAFF. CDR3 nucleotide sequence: TGCGCCAGCAGCTTGAACCCCTTCCAGGGTGGTGAAGCTTTCTTT.

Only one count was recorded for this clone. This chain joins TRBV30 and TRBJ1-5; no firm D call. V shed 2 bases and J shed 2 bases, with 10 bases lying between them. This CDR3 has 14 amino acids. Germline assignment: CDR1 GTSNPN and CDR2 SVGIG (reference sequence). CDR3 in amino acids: CAWSPLTGNQPQHF. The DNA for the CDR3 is TGTGCCTGGAGTCCACTAACTGGCAATCAGCCCCAGCATTTT.

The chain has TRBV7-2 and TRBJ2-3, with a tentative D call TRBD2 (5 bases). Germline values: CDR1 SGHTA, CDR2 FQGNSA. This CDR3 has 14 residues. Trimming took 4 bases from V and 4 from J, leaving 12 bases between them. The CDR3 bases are TGTGCCAGCAGCTCCCGGCTAGCAGCAGATACGCAGTATTTT. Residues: CASSSRLAADTQYF.

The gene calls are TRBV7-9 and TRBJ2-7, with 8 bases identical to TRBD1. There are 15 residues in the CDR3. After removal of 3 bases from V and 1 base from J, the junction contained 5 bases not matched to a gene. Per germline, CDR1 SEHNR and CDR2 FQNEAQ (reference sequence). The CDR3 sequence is CASSLSDRGSYEQYF. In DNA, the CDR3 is TGTGCCAGCAGCTTGTCCGACAGGGGATCCTACGAGCAGTACTTC.

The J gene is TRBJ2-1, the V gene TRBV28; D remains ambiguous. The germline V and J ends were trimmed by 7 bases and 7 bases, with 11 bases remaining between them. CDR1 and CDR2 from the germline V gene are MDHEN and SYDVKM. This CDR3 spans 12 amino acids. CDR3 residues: CASTEIGNEQFF. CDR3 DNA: TGTGCCAGCACCGAAATCGGTAATGAGCAGTTCTTC.

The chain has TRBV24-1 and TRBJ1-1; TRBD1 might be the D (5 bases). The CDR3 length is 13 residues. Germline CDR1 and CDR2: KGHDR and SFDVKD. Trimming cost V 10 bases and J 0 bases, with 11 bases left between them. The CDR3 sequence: CATRGGMNTEAFF. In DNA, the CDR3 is TGTGCCACTAGGGGAGGGATGAACACTGAAGCTTTCTTT.

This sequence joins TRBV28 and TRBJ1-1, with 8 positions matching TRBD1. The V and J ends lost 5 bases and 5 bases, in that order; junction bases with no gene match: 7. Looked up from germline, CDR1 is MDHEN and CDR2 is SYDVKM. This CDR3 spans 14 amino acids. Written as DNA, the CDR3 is TGTGCCAGCAGTGGAGGACAGGGAGGAACTGAAGCTTTCTTT. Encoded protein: CASSGGQGGTEAFF.

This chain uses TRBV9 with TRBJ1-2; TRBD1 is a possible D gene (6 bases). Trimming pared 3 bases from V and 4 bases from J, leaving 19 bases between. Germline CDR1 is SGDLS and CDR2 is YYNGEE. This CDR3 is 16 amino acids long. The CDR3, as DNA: TGTGCCAGCAGCGAGCGGGACACCAGACCATCCTATGGCTACACCTTC. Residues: CASSERDTRPSYGYTF.

The CDR3: CASSQEGGYSPLHF. CDR3 sequence (DNA): TGCGCCAGCAGCCAAGAGGGGGGGTATTCACCCCTCCACTTT. This sequence joins TRBV4-3 and TRBJ1-6; possible D gene TRBD1, 5 bases. V was pared by 0 bases and J by 8 bases, with 8 bases between. CDR3 length: 14 residues. Germline CDR1 is LGHNA and CDR2 is YSLEER.

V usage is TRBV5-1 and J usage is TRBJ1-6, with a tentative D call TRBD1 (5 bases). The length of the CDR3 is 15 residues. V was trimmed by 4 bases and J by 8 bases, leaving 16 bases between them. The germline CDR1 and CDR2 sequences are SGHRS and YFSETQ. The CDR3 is CASSRGPGGDSPLHF. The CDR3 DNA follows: TGCGCCAGCAGCCGGGGACCGGGAGGTGATTCACCCCTCCACTTT.

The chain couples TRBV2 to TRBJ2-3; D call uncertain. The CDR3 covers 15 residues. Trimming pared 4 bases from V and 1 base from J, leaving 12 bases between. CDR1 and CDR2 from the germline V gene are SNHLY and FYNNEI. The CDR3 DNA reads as TGTGCCAGCAGTGTAGGAGCGTCTCGCACAGATACGCAGTATTTT. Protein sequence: CASSVGASRTDTQYF.

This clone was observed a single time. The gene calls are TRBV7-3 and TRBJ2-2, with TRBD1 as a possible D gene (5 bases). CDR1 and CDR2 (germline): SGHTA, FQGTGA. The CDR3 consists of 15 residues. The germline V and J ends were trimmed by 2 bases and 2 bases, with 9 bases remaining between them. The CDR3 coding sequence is TGTGCCAGCAGCTTACAGGGCAGCAACACCGGGGAGCTGTTTTTT. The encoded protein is CASSLQGSNTGELFF.

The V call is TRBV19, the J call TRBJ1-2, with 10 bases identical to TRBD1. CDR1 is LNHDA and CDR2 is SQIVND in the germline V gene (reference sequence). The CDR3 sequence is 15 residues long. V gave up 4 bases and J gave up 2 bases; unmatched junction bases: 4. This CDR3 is CASSRRQGANYGYTF. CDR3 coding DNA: TGTGCCAGTAGTAGAAGACAGGGGGCAAACTATGGCTACACCTTC.

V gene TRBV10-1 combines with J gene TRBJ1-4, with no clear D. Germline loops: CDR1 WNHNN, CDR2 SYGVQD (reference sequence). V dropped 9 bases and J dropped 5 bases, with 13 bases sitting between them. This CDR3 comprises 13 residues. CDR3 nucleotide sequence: TGCGCCAGTATGGGCGGGGAAAATGAAAAACTGTTTTTT. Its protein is CASMGGENEKLFF.

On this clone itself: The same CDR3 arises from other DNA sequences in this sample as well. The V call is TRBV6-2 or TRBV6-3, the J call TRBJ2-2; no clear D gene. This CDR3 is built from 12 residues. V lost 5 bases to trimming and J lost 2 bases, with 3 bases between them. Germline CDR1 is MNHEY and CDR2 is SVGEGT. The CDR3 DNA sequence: TGTGCCAGCAGTACTAACACCGGGGAGCTGTTTTTT. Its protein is CASSTNTGELFF.

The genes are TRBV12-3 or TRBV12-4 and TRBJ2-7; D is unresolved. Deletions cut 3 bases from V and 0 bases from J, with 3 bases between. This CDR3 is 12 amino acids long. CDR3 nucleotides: TGTGCCAGCAGTTTGGCCTCCTACGAGCAGTACTTC. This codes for CASSLASYEQYF.

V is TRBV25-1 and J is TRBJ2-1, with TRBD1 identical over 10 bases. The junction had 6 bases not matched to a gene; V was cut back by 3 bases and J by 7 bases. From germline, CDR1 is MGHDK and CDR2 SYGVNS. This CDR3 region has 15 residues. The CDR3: CASSDQGQGRNEQFF. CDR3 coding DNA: TGTGCCAGCAGTGATCAGGGACAGGGGCGGAATGAGCAGTTCTTC.

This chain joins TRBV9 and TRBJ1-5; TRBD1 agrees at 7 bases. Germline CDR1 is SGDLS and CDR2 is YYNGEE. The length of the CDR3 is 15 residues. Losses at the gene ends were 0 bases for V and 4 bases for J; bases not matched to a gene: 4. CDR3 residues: CASSVGDSLNQPQHF. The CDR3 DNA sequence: TGTGCCAGCAGCGTAGGGGACAGTCTAAATCAGCCCCAGCATTTT. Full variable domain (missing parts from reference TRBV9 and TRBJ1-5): DSGVTQTPKHLITATGQRVTLRCSPRSGDLSVYWYQQSLDQGLQFLIQYYNGEERAKGNILERFSAQQFPDLHSELNLSSLELGDSALYFCASSVGDSLNQPQHFGDGTRLSIL.

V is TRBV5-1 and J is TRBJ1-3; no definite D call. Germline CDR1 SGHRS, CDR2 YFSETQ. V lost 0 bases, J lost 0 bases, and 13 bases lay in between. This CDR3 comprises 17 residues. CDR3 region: CASSLVPNKHSGNTIYF. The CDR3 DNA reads TGCGCCAGCAGCTTGGTACCAAATAAGCACTCTGGAAACACCATATATTTT. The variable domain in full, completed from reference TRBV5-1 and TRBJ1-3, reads KAGVTQTPRYLIKTRGQQVTLSCSPISGHRSVSWYQQTPGQGLQFLFEYFSETQRNKGNFPGRFSGRQFSNSRSEMNVSTLELGDSALYLCASSLVPNKHSGNTIYFGEGSWLTVV.

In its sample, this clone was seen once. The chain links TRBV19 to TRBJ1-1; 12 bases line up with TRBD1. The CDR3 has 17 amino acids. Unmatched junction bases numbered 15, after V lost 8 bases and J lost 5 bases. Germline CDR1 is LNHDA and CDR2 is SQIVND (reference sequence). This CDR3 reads CASSPRGQGAMSTEAFF. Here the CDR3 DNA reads TGTGCCAGTTCTCCCAGGGGACAGGGGGCGATGTCGACTGAAGCTTTCTTT.

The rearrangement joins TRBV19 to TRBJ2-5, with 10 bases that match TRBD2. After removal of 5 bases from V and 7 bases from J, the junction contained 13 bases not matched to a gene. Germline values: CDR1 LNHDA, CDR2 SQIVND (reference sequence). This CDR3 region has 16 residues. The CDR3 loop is CASSPPGGTSVGTQYF. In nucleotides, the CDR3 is TGTGCCAGTAGTCCTCCAGGGGGGACTAGCGTCGGGACCCAGTACTTC.

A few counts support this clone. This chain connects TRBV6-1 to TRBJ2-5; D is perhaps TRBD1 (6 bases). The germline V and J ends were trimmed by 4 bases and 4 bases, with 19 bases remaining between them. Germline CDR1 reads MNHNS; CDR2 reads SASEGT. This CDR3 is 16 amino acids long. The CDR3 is CASSATTGPGGETQYF. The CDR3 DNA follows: TGTGCCAGCAGTGCCACAACAGGGCCGGGTGGAGAGACCCAGTACTTC.

The CDR3 protein is CASSPHQREGGEAFF. The CDR3 DNA reads as TGTGCCAGCAGTCCACATCAGAGGGAGGGAGGTGAAGCTTTCTTT. This sequence joins TRBV28 and TRBJ1-1; D is uncertain. The germline V and J ends were trimmed by 5 bases and 7 bases, with 20 bases remaining between them. This CDR3 spans 15 amino acids. The germline V gene has CDR1 MDHEN and CDR2 SYDVKM.

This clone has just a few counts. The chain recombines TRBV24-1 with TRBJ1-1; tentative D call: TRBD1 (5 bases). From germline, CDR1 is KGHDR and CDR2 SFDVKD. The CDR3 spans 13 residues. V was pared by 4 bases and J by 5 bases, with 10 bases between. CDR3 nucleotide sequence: TGTGCCACCAGTGAACGGGGGAGGACTGAAGCTTTCTTT. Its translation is CATSERGRTEAFF.

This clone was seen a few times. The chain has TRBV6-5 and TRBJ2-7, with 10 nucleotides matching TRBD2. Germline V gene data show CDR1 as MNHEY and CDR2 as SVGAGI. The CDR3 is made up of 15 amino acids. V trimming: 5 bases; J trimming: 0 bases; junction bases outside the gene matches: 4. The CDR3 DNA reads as TGTGCCAGCAGTCTAACTAGCGGGGTCTCCTACGAGCAGTACTTC. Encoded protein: CASSLTSGVSYEQYF.

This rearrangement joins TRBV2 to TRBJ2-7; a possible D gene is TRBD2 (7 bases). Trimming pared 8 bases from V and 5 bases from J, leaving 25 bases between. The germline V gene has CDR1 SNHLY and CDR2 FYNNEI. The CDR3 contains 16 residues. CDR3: CASQKEGGPEVDEQYF. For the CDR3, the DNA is TGTGCCAGCCAAAAAGAGGGGGGGCCGGAGGTGGACGAGCAGTACTTC.